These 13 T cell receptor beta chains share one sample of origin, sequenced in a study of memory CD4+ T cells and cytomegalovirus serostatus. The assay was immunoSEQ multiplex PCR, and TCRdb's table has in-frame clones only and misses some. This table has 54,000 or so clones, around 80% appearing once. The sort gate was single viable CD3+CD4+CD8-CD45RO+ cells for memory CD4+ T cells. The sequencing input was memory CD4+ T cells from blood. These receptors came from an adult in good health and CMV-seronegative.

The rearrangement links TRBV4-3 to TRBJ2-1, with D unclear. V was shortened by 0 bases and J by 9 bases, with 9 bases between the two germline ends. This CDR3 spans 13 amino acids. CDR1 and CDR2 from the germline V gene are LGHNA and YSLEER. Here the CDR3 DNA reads TGCGCCAGCAGCCAAGATCGAGTAGGTGAGCAGTTCTTC. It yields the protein CASSQDRVGEQFF.

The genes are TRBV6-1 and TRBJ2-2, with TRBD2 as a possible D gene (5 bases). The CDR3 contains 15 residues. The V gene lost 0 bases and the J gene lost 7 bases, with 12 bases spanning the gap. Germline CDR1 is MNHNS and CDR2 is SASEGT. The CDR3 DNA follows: TGTGCCAGCAGTGAAGCGAGCGGAGGTAACGGGGAGCTGTTTTTT. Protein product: CASSEASGGNGELFF.

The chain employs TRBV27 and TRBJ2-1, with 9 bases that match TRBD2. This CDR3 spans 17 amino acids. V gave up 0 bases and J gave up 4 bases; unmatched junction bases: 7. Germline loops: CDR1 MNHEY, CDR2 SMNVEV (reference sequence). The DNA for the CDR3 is TGTGCCAGCAGTTTATCGCGTCGGCTAGCGGGGTACAATGAGCAGTTCTTC. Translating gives CASSLSRRLAGYNEQFF.

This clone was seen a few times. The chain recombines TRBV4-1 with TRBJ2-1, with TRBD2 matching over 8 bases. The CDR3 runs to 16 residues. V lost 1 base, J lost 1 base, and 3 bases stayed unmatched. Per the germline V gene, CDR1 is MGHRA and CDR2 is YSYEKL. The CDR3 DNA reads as TGCGCCAGCAGCCAAGGACTAGCGCGTTCCTACAATGAGCAGTTCTTC. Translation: CASSQGLARSYNEQFF.

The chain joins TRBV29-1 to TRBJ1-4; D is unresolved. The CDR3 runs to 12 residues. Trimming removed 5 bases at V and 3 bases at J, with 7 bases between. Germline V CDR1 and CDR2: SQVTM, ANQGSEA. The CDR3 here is CSVKGSNEKLFF. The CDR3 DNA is TGCAGCGTTAAGGGATCTAATGAAAAACTGTTTTTT. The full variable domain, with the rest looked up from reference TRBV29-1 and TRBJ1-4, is SAVISQKPSRDICQRGTSLTIQCQVDSQVTMMFWYRQQPGQSLTLIATANQGSEATYESGFVIDKFPISRPNLTFSTLTVSNMSPEDSSIYLCSVKGSNEKLFFGSGTQLSVL.

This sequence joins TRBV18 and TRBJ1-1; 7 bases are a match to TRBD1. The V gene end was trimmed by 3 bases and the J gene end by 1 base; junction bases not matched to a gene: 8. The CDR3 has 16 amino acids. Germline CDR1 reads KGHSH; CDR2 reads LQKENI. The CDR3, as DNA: TGTGCCAGCTCACCCAGTGGGACAGTTGGGAACACTGAAGCTTTCTTT. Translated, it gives CASSPSGTVGNTEAFF.

Here the CDR3 reads CATLSTLPGNEQFF. The CDR3, as DNA: TGCGCCACCCTGAGCACCCTCCCGGGTAATGAGCAGTTCTTC. The chain recombines TRBV10-2 with TRBJ2-1; D unresolved. Germline CDR1 WSHSY, CDR2 SAAADI. The CDR3 loop spans 14 amino acids. The V end lost 10 bases, the J end lost 7 bases, and 20 bases lay between the germline ends.

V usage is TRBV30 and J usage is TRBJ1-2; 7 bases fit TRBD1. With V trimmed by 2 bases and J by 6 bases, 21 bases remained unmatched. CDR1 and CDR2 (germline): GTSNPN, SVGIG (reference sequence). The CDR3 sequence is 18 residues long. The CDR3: CAWSLARGTALFSNGYTF. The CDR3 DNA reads TGTGCCTGGAGTCTGGCCAGGGGGACGGCTCTTTTCTCAAATGGCTACACCTTC.

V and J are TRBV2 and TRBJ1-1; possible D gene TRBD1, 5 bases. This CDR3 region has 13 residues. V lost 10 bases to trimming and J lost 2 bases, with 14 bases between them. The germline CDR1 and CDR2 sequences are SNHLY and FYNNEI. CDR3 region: CANRRQHNTEAFF. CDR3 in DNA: TGTGCCAACCGAAGACAGCACAACACTGAAGCTTTCTTT.

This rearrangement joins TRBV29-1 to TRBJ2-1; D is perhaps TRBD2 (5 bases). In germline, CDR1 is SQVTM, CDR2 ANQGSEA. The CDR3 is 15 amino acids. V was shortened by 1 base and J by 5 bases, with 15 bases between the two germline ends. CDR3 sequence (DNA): TGCAGCGTTGAAGGAAAACGGAGGAATAACAATGAGCAGTTCTTC. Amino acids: CSVEGKRRNNNEQFF.

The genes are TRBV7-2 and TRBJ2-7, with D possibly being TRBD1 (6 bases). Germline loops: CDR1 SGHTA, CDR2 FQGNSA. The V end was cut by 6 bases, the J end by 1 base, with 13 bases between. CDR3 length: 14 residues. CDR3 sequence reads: CASRGAGGSYEQYF. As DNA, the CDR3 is TGTGCCAGCAGGGGGGCGGGTGGGTCCTACGAGCAGTACTTC.

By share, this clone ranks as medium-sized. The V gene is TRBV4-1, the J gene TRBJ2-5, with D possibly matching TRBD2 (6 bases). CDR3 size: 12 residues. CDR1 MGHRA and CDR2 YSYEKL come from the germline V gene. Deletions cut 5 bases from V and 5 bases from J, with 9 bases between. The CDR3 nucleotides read TGCGCCAGCAGCAGGGACTTTGAGACCCAGTACTTC. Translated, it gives CASSRDFETQYF.

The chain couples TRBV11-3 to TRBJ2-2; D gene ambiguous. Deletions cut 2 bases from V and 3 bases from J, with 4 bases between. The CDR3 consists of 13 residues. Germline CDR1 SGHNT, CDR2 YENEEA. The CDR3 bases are TGTGCCAGCAGCTTACAGTACACCGGGGAGCTGTTTTTT. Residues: CASSLQYTGELFF. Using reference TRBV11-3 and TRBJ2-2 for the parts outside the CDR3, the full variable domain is EAGVVQSPRYKIIEKKQPVAFWCNPISGHNTLYWYLQNLGQGPELLIRYENEEAVDDSQLPKDRFSAERLKGVDSTLKIQPAELGDSAVYLCASSLQYTGELFFGEGSRLTVL.